This is a list of T cell receptor beta chains from one sample in a study of breast tumors, draining lymph nodes, adjacent tissues. TCRdb used MiXCR to reprocess the multiplex PCR reads, holding one entry per CDR3 protein. The sample lists 150,000 to 200,000 distinct CDR3 sequences; approximately 33% were seen once. Sample: axillary lymph node tissue. The source of these receptors is a female donor with breast cancer. Some clones in this sample may be carry-over from other donors' samples. Each CDR3 is given with its conserved first and last residue. D genes are given only for firm matches. Expanded clones get a size class; other rows say once, few or many, or leave the size out.

abundance: NA; j_gene: TRBJ1-5; d_gene: NA; v_gene: TRBV2; CDR3nt: TGTGCTAGTGTGGGGGATAGCAATCAGCCCCAGCATTTT; CDR3aa: CASVGDSNQPQHF
abundance: many; j_gene: TRBJ1-5; d_gene: NA; v_gene: TRBV19; CDR3nt: TGTGCCAGTAGTATAGCTGACTCGGGGGCGCGTAGCAATCAGCCCCAGCATTTT; CDR3aa: CASSIADSGARSNQPQHF
abundance: many; j_gene: TRBJ1-2; d_gene: TRBD1; v_gene: TRBV6-4; CDR3nt: TGTGCCAGCAGCCCGGGACAGGGGACGGGTGGCTACACCTTC; CDR3aa: CASSPGQGTGGYTF
abundance: many; j_gene: TRBJ2-2; d_gene: TRBD1; v_gene: TRBV5-8; CDR3nt: TGTGCCAGCACCCCCGTAGGACAGGGGGAAGGTCACGGGGAGCTGTTTTTT; CDR3aa: CASTPVGQGEGHGELFF
abundance: many; j_gene: TRBJ2-2; d_gene: NA; v_gene: TRBV19; CDR3nt: TGTGCCAGTATACCCCCCGGTCACACCGGGGAGCTGTTTTTT; CDR3aa: CASIPPGHTGELFF
abundance: NA; j_gene: TRBJ1-3; d_gene: NA; v_gene: TRBV5-8; CDR3nt: TGTGCCAGCAGCCGCCCGGGGAGTACTGGAAACACCATATATTTT; CDR3aa: CASSRPGSTGNTIYF
abundance: NA; j_gene: TRBJ2-2; d_gene: NA; v_gene: TRBV7-6; CDR3nt: TGTGCCAGCAGCTTAGACGGACTGCACACCGGGGAGCTGTTTTTT; CDR3aa: CASSLDGLHTGELFF
abundance: many; j_gene: TRBJ2-2; d_gene: TRBD2; v_gene: TRBV9; CDR3nt: TGTGCCAGCAGCGCTAGCGGAGCGAACACCGGGGAGCTGTTTTTT; CDR3aa: CASSASGANTGELFF
abundance: NA; j_gene: TRBJ2-7; d_gene: NA; v_gene: TRBV6-6; CDR3nt: TGTGCCAGCAACCCGGACGGGGGCCTCCCGCCCTACGAGCAGTACTTC; CDR3aa: CASNPDGGLPPYEQYF
abundance: NA; j_gene: TRBJ2-1; d_gene: NA; v_gene: TRBV6-5; CDR3nt: TGTGCCAGCAGTTACTGGACCGACCCGAATACTGAGCAGTTCTTC; CDR3aa: CASSYWTDPNTEQFF
abundance: few; j_gene: TRBJ2-2; d_gene: NA; v_gene: TRBV28; CDR3nt: TGTGCCAGCACCCTGGGCGGGGGGGAGCTGTTTTTT; CDR3aa: CASTLGGGELFF
abundance: many; j_gene: TRBJ2-1; d_gene: NA; v_gene: TRBV24-1; CDR3nt: TGTGCCACCAGTGATTTTGGGTGGGGGAATGAGCAGTTCTTC; CDR3aa: CATSDFGWGNEQFF
abundance: many; j_gene: TRBJ2-7; d_gene: NA; v_gene: TRBV20-1; CDR3nt: TGCAGTGCTAGAGCCGGACGAAGCTCCTACGAGCAGTACTTC; CDR3aa: CSARAGRSSYEQYF
abundance: many; j_gene: TRBJ1-5; d_gene: NA; v_gene: TRBV2; CDR3nt: TGTGCCAGCAACGTACAGGGAAGGAGCAATCAGCCCCAGCATTTT; CDR3aa: CASNVQGRSNQPQHF
abundance: NA; j_gene: TRBJ2-3; d_gene: TRBD2; v_gene: TRBV20-1; CDR3nt: TGCAGTGCGGAGATAGCGGGTCTCGGCACAGATACGCAGTATTTT; CDR3aa: CSAEIAGLGTDTQYF
abundance: few; j_gene: TRBJ2-7; d_gene: TRBD1; v_gene: TRBV6-5; CDR3nt: TGTGCCAGCAGTCACTCGAACAGGGGAGCATACGAGCAGTACTTC; CDR3aa: CASSHSNRGAYEQYF
abundance: many; j_gene: TRBJ2-1; d_gene: TRBD2; v_gene: TRBV30; CDR3nt: TGTGCCTGGGACCTAGCGGAGGGCAATGAGCAGTTCTTC; CDR3aa: CAWDLAEGNEQFF
abundance: many; j_gene: TRBJ2-7; d_gene: TRBD2; v_gene: TRBV12-3/TRBV12-4; CDR3nt: TGTGCCAGCACCGACCCAGCGGGGCAGTACGAGCAGTACTTC; CDR3aa: CASTDPAGQYEQYF
abundance: once; j_gene: TRBJ1-1; d_gene: TRBD1; v_gene: TRBV15; CDR3nt: TGTGCCGCCAGCACCAGGACAGGGCCGAACACTGAAGCTTTCTTT; CDR3aa: CAASTRTGPNTEAFF
abundance: many; j_gene: TRBJ1-6; d_gene: NA; v_gene: TRBV5-1; CDR3nt: TGCGCCAGCAGCATGGGGGCCTTGGGTAATTCACCCCTCCACTTT; CDR3aa: CASSMGALGNSPLHF
abundance: many; j_gene: TRBJ2-3; d_gene: NA; v_gene: TRBV19; CDR3nt: TGTGCCAGTAGTATAAGGGGGGGCGACCCGGCATTGGATACGCAGTATTTT; CDR3aa: CASSIRGGDPALDTQYF
abundance: many; j_gene: TRBJ1-1; d_gene: NA; v_gene: TRBV7-6; CDR3nt: TGTGCCAGCAGCCCCGGATTGTCGAACACTGAAGCTTTCTTT; CDR3aa: CASSPGLSNTEAFF
abundance: many; j_gene: TRBJ1-5; d_gene: NA; v_gene: TRBV19; CDR3nt: TGTGCCAGTAGTTTGACCGGGTCTAATCAGCCCCAGCATTTT; CDR3aa: CASSLTGSNQPQHF
abundance: NA; j_gene: TRBJ1-1; d_gene: NA; v_gene: TRBV20-1; CDR3nt: TGCAGTGCTAGCGGGGTTGCTGAAGCTTCCTTT; CDR3aa: CSASGVAEASF
abundance: NA; j_gene: TRBJ2-3; d_gene: NA; v_gene: TRBV7-2; CDR3nt: TGTGCCAGCAGCCTCGAAGGCCCGAATACGCAGTATTTT; CDR3aa: CASSLEGPNTQYF
abundance: NA; j_gene: TRBJ2-7; d_gene: NA; v_gene: TRBV9; CDR3nt: TGTGCCAGCAGCGTATTGGGAGCGGGCGGTCACGAGCCGTACTTC; CDR3aa: CASSVLGAGGHEPYF
abundance: once; j_gene: TRBJ2-1; d_gene: NA; v_gene: TRBV6-5; CDR3nt: TGTGCCAGCAGACCCCATGACAAAACCGAGCAGTTCTTC; CDR3aa: CASRPHDKTEQFF
abundance: many; j_gene: TRBJ2-2; d_gene: NA; v_gene: TRBV7-9; CDR3nt: TGTGCCAGCAGCTTAGACAAAGGCGGGGAGCTGTTTTTT; CDR3aa: CASSLDKGGELFF
abundance: many; j_gene: TRBJ2-1; d_gene: NA; v_gene: TRBV11-1; CDR3nt: TGTGCCAGCAGCCCAGACCCGAGCTCCTACAATGAGCAGTTCTTC; CDR3aa: CASSPDPSSYNEQFF
abundance: few; j_gene: TRBJ2-7; d_gene: NA; v_gene: TRBV5-8; CDR3nt: TGTGCCAGCAGCTTGAGGCGTCCGGGGGCCCACGAGCAGTACTTC; CDR3aa: CASSLRRPGAHEQYF
abundance: many; j_gene: TRBJ2-7; d_gene: TRBD2; v_gene: TRBV3-1; CDR3nt: TGTGCCAGCAGCCTTCGGACTAGCGGCCTCTCCTACGAGCAGTACTTC; CDR3aa: CASSLRTSGLSYEQYF
abundance: NA; j_gene: TRBJ2-5; d_gene: NA; v_gene: TRBV20-1; CDR3nt: TGCAGTGCTAGCCGAAGGGGGGGCGGGGCCCTTCAAGAGACCCAGTACTTC; CDR3aa: CSASRRGGGALQETQYF
abundance: NA; j_gene: TRBJ2-7; d_gene: TRBD2; v_gene: TRBV7-6; CDR3nt: TGTGCCAGCAGCTCGGACAGGGGGACTAGCGGGGGCTCCCACGAGCAGTACTTC; CDR3aa: CASSSDRGTSGGSHEQYF
abundance: NA; j_gene: TRBJ2-1; d_gene: NA; v_gene: TRBV6-2/TRBV6-3; CDR3nt: TGTGCCAGCAGTTACGGCGGGCCGAATGAGCAGTTCTTC; CDR3aa: CASSYGGPNEQFF
abundance: many; j_gene: TRBJ1-5; d_gene: NA; v_gene: TRBV12-3/TRBV12-4; CDR3nt: TGTGCCAGCAGTTTGATAAATAGCAATCAGCCCCAGCATTTT; CDR3aa: CASSLINSNQPQHF
abundance: NA; j_gene: TRBJ2-1; d_gene: NA; v_gene: TRBV3-1; CDR3nt: TGTGCCAGCAGCCAAGGCTGGCAGAGCAATGGGCAGTTCTTC; CDR3aa: CASSQGWQSNGQFF
abundance: NA; j_gene: TRBJ2-3; d_gene: TRBD2; v_gene: TRBV5-5; CDR3nt: TGTGCCAGCAGGTCGGGACTAGCTTCCACAGATACGCAGTATTTT; CDR3aa: CASRSGLASTDTQYF
abundance: many; j_gene: TRBJ2-1; d_gene: TRBD1; v_gene: TRBV5-1; CDR3nt: TGCGCCAGCAGCTTGTTCGGGACAGGGGGGGGTTCGGGCAATGAGCAGTTCTTC; CDR3aa: CASSLFGTGGGSGNEQFF
abundance: NA; j_gene: TRBJ1-6; d_gene: NA; v_gene: TRBV7-9; CDR3nt: TGTGCCAGCAGCTTGGCAGCAGGGGTTAATTCACCCCTCCACTTT; CDR3aa: CASSLAAGVNSPLHF
abundance: many; j_gene: TRBJ1-2; d_gene: NA; v_gene: TRBV20-1; CDR3nt: TGCAGTGCTTCTGAGGGTATCGACTATGGCTACACCTTC; CDR3aa: CSASEGIDYGYTF
abundance: many; j_gene: TRBJ2-7; d_gene: TRBD1; v_gene: TRBV5-6; CDR3nt: TGTGCCAGCAGCTTCGGACAGGCGGCGCGAGTCCGCCAGTACTTC; CDR3aa: CASSFGQAARVRQYF
abundance: NA; j_gene: TRBJ2-5; d_gene: NA; v_gene: TRBV5-4; CDR3nt: TGTGCCAGCAGCCCCCGGGACTCCCACCAAGAGACCCAGTACTTC; CDR3aa: CASSPRDSHQETQYF
abundance: many; j_gene: TRBJ2-7; d_gene: TRBD2; v_gene: TRBV7-9; CDR3nt: TGTGCCAGCAGCCCTCAGCTAGCGGGAGAGCAGTACTTC; CDR3aa: CASSPQLAGEQYF
abundance: many; j_gene: TRBJ1-5; d_gene: NA; v_gene: TRBV2; CDR3nt: TGTGCCAGCAGTGACGTGGGGGCCCATCAGCCCCAGCATTTT; CDR3aa: CASSDVGAHQPQHF
abundance: many; j_gene: TRBJ2-3; d_gene: NA; v_gene: TRBV7-2; CDR3nt: TGTGCCAGCAGCTTATTAGGGGCGGTAAAAGGGGATACGCAGTATTTT; CDR3aa: CASSLLGAVKGDTQYF
abundance: few; j_gene: TRBJ1-5; d_gene: NA; v_gene: TRBV28; CDR3nt: TGTGCCAGCAGTTTCCGGTGGGATCAGCCCCAGCATTTT; CDR3aa: CASSFRWDQPQHF
abundance: NA; j_gene: TRBJ2-1; d_gene: NA; v_gene: TRBV9; CDR3nt: TGTGCCAGCAGCGTAGCTTCAACGAGAGGTGGAGTTGATCAGCAGTTCTTC; CDR3aa: CASSVASTRGGVDQQFF
abundance: many; j_gene: TRBJ2-1; d_gene: TRBD2; v_gene: TRBV12-3/TRBV12-4; CDR3nt: TGTGCCAGCAGCCTCCTCGGGACTAGTTACAATGAGCAGTTCTTC; CDR3aa: CASSLLGTSYNEQFF
abundance: NA; j_gene: TRBJ1-2; d_gene: NA; v_gene: TRBV6-7; CDR3nt: TGTGCCAGCAGTTTACGGGCCTATGGCTACACCTTC; CDR3aa: CASSLRAYGYTF
abundance: NA; j_gene: TRBJ2-6; d_gene: TRBD1; v_gene: TRBV10-3; CDR3nt: TGTGCCATCAGAACCACAGGGGGCTCTGGGGCCAACGTCCTGACTTTC; CDR3aa: CAIRTTGGSGANVLTF
abundance: many; j_gene: TRBJ1-5; d_gene: NA; v_gene: TRBV6-6; CDR3nt: TGTGCCAGCAGCCCCCTTCCAACAGTTAGCAATCAGCCCCAGCATTTT; CDR3aa: CASSPLPTVSNQPQHF
abundance: once; j_gene: TRBJ2-1; d_gene: NA; v_gene: TRBV29-1; CDR3nt: TGCAGCTTGGACGGAAGCTCCTACAATGAGCAGTTCTTC; CDR3aa: CSLDGSSYNEQFF
abundance: medium-sized; j_gene: TRBJ1-2; d_gene: TRBD1; v_gene: TRBV9; CDR3nt: TGTGCCAGCAGCACCCGGGACAGGGGCAACTATGGCTACACCTTC; CDR3aa: CASSTRDRGNYGYTF